This T cell receptor (beta chain) is from a study of OX40 agonist ivuxolimab in advanced cancers. Study context: The drug used for patients, ivuxolimab, was an agonistic anti-OX40 (CD134) antibody. Study-wide results and caveats: On average, CD8+ T cells showed a greater number of expanded clones than CD4+.

Only in-frame clones appear in the TCRdb table, and some are missing; sequencing was by immunoSEQ multiplex PCR. In the table there are 65,000 to 75,000 clones, 92% of which are singletons. Trimming took 0 bases from V and 4 from J, leaving 12 bases between them. The CDR3 has 15 amino acids. The germline V gene encodes CDR1 MNHEY and CDR2 SMNVEV (reference sequence). Note on this clone: As yet, its antigen is unknown.

The specimen comprised CD4+ or CD8+ T cells sorted from blood, sampled in a trial of the OX40 agonist ivuxolimab. V is TRBV27 and J is TRBJ1-2; D perhaps matches TRBD1 (6 bases). The receptor was derived from an adult with an advanced solid tumor such as melanoma, head and neck, liver or kidney cancer. CDR3 DNA sequence: TGTGCCAGCAGTTTATCGCCACAGGGAGGCTATGGCTACACCTTC. Protein: CASSLSPQGGYGYTF.